Shown below are 15 T cell receptor beta chains from a single sample sequenced in a study of shared clonotypes between healthy human individuals. Using immunoSEQ multiplex PCR, the repertoire was profiled, and TCRdb retains in-frame clones only, with some absent. The top ten clones hold roughly 1.4% of a sample with 950,000 to 1,300,000 clones, about 76% of them seen once. The specimen was memory CD4+ T cells sorted from blood. Subset reported: CD45RA-negative fraction. These receptors all stem from a man between 18 and 35 years old in good health.

Only one count was recorded for this clone. This sequence joins TRBV7-2 and TRBJ2-7, with 14 bases identical to TRBD2. Looked up from germline, CDR1 is SGHTA and CDR2 is FQGNSA. This CDR3 contains 15 residues. The V segment lost 3 bases and the J segment 5 bases; nucleotides outside the gene matches: 3. The CDR3 sequence: CASSLGLAGVNEQYF. Here the CDR3 DNA reads TGTGCCAGCAGCTTGGGACTAGCGGGAGTGAACGAGCAGTACTTC.

The chain couples TRBV6-5 to TRBJ2-3; maybe TRBD2 (5 bases). V was trimmed by 7 bases and J by 8 bases, leaving 13 bases between them. Germline V gene sequence: CDR1 MNHEY, CDR2 SVGAGI. The CDR3 sequence is 12 residues long. This chain's CDR3 is CASKSLRGTQYF. The CDR3 DNA follows: TGTGCCAGCAAGAGCCTCCGGGGTACGCAGTATTTT.

V gene TRBV7-9 combines with J gene TRBJ2-7; D gene unclear. Germline CDR1 SEHNR, CDR2 FQNEAQ (reference sequence). Trimming removed 3 bases from V and 3 bases from J, with 12 bases in between. The CDR3 length is 14 residues. CDR3 nucleotides: TGTGCCAGCAGCTTTCCGGTACAAAGCTACGAGCAGTACTTC. Protein: CASSFPVQSYEQYF.

The chain couples TRBV5-5 to TRBJ2-7; the D is unclear. Germline V CDR1 and CDR2: SGHKS, YYEKEE (reference sequence). Trimming cost V 1 base and J 3 bases, with 5 bases left between them. This CDR3 has 12 amino acids. CDR3 DNA sequence: TGTGCCAGCAGCTTGACCGGCTACGAGCAGTACTTC. Protein sequence: CASSLTGYEQYF.

The J gene is TRBJ1-1, the V gene TRBV6-5, with TRBD1 matching 7 bases. Germline V gives CDR1 MNHEY, CDR2 SVGAGI. The CDR3 covers 14 residues. Trimming took 5 bases from V and 1 from J; bases not matched to a gene: 4. The CDR3 DNA is TGTGCCAGCAGTCCGGGGACAGAGAACACTGAAGCTTTCTTT. Protein: CASSPGTENTEAFF.

This chain links TRBV21-1 with TRBJ1-6. TRBV21-1 is tagged as a pseudogene. The CDR3 consists of 16 residues. CDR3 sequence reads: CASSKGYGHCNSPLHF. As DNA, the CDR3 is TGTGCCAGCAGCAAAGGGTACGGGCATTGTAATTCACCCCTCCACTTT.

This chain connects TRBV14 to TRBJ2-1; TRBD2 matches 9 bases. This CDR3 has 15 residues. Trimming cost V 0 bases and J 4 bases; bases outside gene matches: 1. CDR1 is SGHDN and CDR2 is FVKESK in the germline V gene. The CDR3 coding sequence is TGTGCCAGCAGCCAAGACACTAGCGGGTACAATGAGCAGTTCTTC. It codes for CASSQDTSGYNEQFF.

J is TRBJ1-2 and V is TRBV7-3; D perhaps matches TRBD1 (5 bases). The CDR3 has 13 residues. Germline V gene data show CDR1 as SGHTA and CDR2 as FQGTGA. Trimming left V 2 bases short and J 7 bases short, with 11 bases between. In nucleotides, the CDR3 is TGTGCCAGCAGCTTACAGGGTGAAGTTGGCTACACCTTC. Translating it yields CASSLQGEVGYTF.

The CDR3 DNA sequence: TGTGCCAGCAGCTCGACAGGGGGAGTGTCACCCCTCCACTTT. Protein sequence: CASSSTGGVSPLHF. This chain links TRBV7-9 with TRBJ1-6; 9 bases fit TRBD1. Germline V gene sequence: CDR1 SEHNR, CDR2 FQNEAQ (reference sequence). V was pared by 4 bases and J by 10 bases, with 5 bases of the junction left unmatched. This CDR3 has 14 residues.

The chain is built from TRBV11-2 and TRBJ2-3, with TRBD1 identical over 8 bases. After removal of 4 bases from V and 7 bases from J, the junction contained 7 bases not matched to a gene. The CDR3 is made up of 14 amino acids. Germline V CDR1 and CDR2: SGHAT, FQNNGV. CDR3 nucleotide sequence: TGTGCCAGCAGCTATGACAGGGGAATACATACGCAGTATTTT. Its protein is CASSYDRGIHTQYF.

J is TRBJ1-6 and V is TRBV5-1; TRBD1 is a possible D gene (5 bases). The CDR3 contains 14 residues. V gave up 2 bases and J gave up 7 bases, with 10 bases separating them. CDR1 is SGHRS and CDR2 is YFSETQ in the germline V gene. This CDR3 reads CASSFPGTNSPLHF. The CDR3 DNA is TGCGCCAGCAGCTTCCCAGGGACGAATTCACCCCTCCACTTT.

The chain is built from TRBV6-1 and TRBJ2-5; D might be TRBD2 (5 bases). The CDR3 is 12 residues long. The V gene's germline CDR1 is MNHNS and CDR2 SASEGT. The ends were cut back, 0 bases at V and 9 bases at J, with 8 bases in the middle. CDR3 residues: CASSEASRAQYF. CDR3 sequence (DNA): TGTGCCAGCAGTGAAGCGTCGAGGGCCCAGTACTTC.

This chain links TRBV29-1 with TRBJ2-2; D not certain. Trimming took off 5 bases at V and 1 base at J, with 5 bases between the two ends. The germline V gene encodes CDR1 SQVTM and CDR2 ANQGSEA. This CDR3 comprises 12 residues. CDR3 coding DNA: TGCAGCGTTAAACAGAACACCGGGGAGCTGTTTTTT. Translation: CSVKQNTGELFF.

This chain connects TRBV5-1 to TRBJ2-5, with a tentative D call TRBD1 (7 bases). Germline V lookup: CDR1 SGHRS, CDR2 YFSETQ. The CDR3 covers 14 residues. Trimming left V 0 bases short and J 6 bases short, with 12 bases between. CDR3: CASSLGQGGKTQYF. CDR3 in DNA: TGCGCCAGCAGCTTGGGGCAGGGGGGAAAGACCCAGTACTTC. Using reference TRBV5-1 and TRBJ2-5 for the parts outside the CDR3, the full variable domain is KAGVTQTPRYLIKTRGQQVTLSCSPISGHRSVSWYQQTPGQGLQFLFEYFSETQRNKGNFPGRFSGRQFSNSRSEMNVSTLELGDSALYLCASSLGQGGKTQYFGPGTRLLVL.

The chain is built from TRBV9 and TRBJ1-6; TRBD1 agrees at 9 bases. V was clipped by 5 bases and J by 9 bases; unmatched bases: 6. CDR1 and CDR2 (germline): SGDLS, YYNGEE. CDR3 length: 14 amino acids. CDR3 DNA: TGTGCCAGCAGTACAGGGGGCGGTAGTTCACCCCTCCACTTT. Residues: CASSTGGGSSPLHF.